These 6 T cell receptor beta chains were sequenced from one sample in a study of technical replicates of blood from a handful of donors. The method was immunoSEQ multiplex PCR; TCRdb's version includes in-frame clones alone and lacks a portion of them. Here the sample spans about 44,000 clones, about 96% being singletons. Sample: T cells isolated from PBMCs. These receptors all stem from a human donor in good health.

The CDR3 sequence is CATSGRGDTQYF. CDR3 bases: TGTGCCACCAGCGGCCGGGGGGATACGCAGTATTTT. The J gene is TRBJ2-3, the V gene TRBV15, with a weak D call TRBD2 (6 bases). In germline, CDR1 is LNHNV, CDR2 YYDKDF (reference sequence). The length of the CDR3 is 12 residues. V lost 5 bases, J lost 6 bases, and 9 bases lay in between.

The DNA of the CDR3 is TGTGCCAGCAGTTTGACAGTCTCCTCCTACGAGCAGTACTTC. Translation: CASSLTVSSYEQYF. J is TRBJ2-7 and V is TRBV27; D might be TRBD1 (5 bases). Trimming removed 3 bases from V and 0 bases from J, with 9 bases in between. This CDR3 has 14 residues. The germline gives CDR1 MNHEY, CDR2 SMNVEV (reference sequence).

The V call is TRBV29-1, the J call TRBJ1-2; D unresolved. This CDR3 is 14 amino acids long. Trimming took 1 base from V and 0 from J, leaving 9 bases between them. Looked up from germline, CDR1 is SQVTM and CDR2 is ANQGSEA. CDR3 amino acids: CSVEGGEANYGYTF. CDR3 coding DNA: TGCAGCGTTGAAGGCGGGGAAGCTAACTATGGCTACACCTTC. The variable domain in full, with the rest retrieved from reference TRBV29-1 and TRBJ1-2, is SAVISQKPSRDICQRGTSLTIQCQVDSQVTMMFWYRQQPGQSLTLIATANQGSEATYESGFVIDKFPISRPNLTFSTLTVSNMSPEDSSIYLCSVEGGEANYGYTFGSGTRLTVV.

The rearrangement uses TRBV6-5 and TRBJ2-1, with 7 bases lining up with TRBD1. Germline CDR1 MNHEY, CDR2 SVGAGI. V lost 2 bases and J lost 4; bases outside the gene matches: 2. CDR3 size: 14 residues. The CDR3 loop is CASSYGTAYNEQFF. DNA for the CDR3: TGTGCCAGCAGTTACGGGACAGCGTACAATGAGCAGTTCTTC.

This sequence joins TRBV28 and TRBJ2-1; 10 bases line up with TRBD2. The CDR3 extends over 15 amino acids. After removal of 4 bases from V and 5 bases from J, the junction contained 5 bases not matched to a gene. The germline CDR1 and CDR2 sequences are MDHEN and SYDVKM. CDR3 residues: CASSSSGSGNNEQFF. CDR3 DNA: TGTGCCAGCAGTTCTAGCGGGAGTGGGAACAATGAGCAGTTCTTC.

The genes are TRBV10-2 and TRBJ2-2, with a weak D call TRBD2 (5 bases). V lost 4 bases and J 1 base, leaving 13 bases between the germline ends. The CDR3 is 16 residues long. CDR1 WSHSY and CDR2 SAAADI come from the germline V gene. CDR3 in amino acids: CASSGGLEENTGELFF. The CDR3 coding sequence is TGCGCCAGCAGTGGAGGTTTGGAGGAGAACACCGGGGAGCTGTTTTTT.